The TCR beta chain described here comes from a study of breast tumors, draining lymph nodes, adjacent tissues. Whole-study results and caveats: Compared with lymph nodes, tumors were less diverse; compared with nontumor tissue, more. Tumor T cell lymph node origin was a supported hypothesis, not proven. Most tumor T cells seemingly derive from lymph node, then expand in tumor.

Samples came from axillary lymph nodes draining the breast cancer. The V gene end was trimmed by 5 bases and the J gene end by 3 bases; junction bases not matched to a gene: 11. Looked up from germline, CDR1 is SGHAT and CDR2 is FQNNGV. CDR3 length: 17 residues. In TCRdb, the multiplex PCR reads were re-called with MiXCR into one record per CDR3 protein. The sample carries approximately 230,000 distinct CDR3 sequences, less than 40% recorded once. This clonotype was seen many times. The antigen is undetermined. This clonotype originated in a female donor with breast cancer. Some clones in this sample may be carry-over from other donors' samples. V usage is TRBV11-2 and J usage is TRBJ2-7, with TRBD2 matching over 12 bases. The specimen sequenced was axillary lymph node tissue. The CDR3 spells CASSPRLAGETHYEQYF. The CDR3 coding sequence is TGTGCCAGCAGCCCGCGACTAGCGGGAGAAACCCACTACGAGCAGTACTTC.